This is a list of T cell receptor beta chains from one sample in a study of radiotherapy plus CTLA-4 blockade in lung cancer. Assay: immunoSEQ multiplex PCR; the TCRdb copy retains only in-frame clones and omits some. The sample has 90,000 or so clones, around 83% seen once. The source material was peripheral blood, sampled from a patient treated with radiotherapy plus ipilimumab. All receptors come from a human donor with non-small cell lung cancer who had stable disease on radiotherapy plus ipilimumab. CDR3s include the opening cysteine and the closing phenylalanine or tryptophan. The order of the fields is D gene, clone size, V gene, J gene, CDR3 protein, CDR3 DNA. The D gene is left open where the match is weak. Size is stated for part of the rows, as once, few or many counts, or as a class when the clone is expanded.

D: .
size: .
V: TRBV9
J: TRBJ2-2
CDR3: CASGVAGPGHNTGELFF
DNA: TGTGCCAGCGGCGTAGCGGGCCCGGGACACAACACCGGGGAGCTGTTTTTT

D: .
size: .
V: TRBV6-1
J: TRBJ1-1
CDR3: CASSEWGAEAFF
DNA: TGTGCCAGCAGTGAATGGGGGGCTGAAGCTTTCTTT

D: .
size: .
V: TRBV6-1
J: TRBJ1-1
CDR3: CASRDTQNTEAFF
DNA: TGTGCCAGCAGAGACACACAGAACACTGAAGCTTTCTTT

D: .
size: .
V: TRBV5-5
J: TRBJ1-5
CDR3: CASSLEEGRDQPQHF
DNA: TGTGCCAGCAGCTTGGAGGAGGGTAGAGATCAGCCCCAGCATTTT

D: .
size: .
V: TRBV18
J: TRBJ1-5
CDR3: CASSPGRVGQPQHF
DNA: TGTGCCAGCTCACCGGGAAGGGTAGGTCAGCCCCAGCATTTT

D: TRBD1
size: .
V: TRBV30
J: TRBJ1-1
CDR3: CAWTKAGGNTEAFF
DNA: TGTGCCTGGACGAAAGCAGGGGGGAACACTGAAGCTTTCTTT

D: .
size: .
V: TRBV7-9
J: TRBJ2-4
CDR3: CASSLAGGGNIQYF
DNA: TGTGCCAGCAGCTTAGCGGGAGGTGGAAACATTCAGTACTTC

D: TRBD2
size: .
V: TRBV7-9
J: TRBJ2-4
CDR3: CASSLAGELFKNIQYF
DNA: TGTGCCAGCAGTTTAGCGGGAGAACTCTTTAAAAACATTCAGTACTTC

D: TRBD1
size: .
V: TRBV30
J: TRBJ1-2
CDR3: CAWSLRGGGRSGYTF
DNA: TGTGCCTGGAGTCTTCGAGGGGGCGGCCGCAGTGGCTACACCTTC

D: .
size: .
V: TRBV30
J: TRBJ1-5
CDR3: CAWSGGDNQPQHF
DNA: TGTGCCTGGAGTGGAGGAGACAATCAGCCCCAGCATTTT

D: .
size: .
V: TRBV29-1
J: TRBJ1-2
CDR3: CSVAPRQGSGGYTF
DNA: TGCAGCGTTGCCCCCCGGCAGGGGAGTGGTGGCTACACCTTC

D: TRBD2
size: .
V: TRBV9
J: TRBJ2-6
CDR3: CASTRGGAGANVLTF
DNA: TGTGCCAGCACCCGGGGAGGGGCTGGGGCCAACGTCCTGACTTTC

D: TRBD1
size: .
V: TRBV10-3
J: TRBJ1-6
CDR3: CAISEGTGKNSPLHF
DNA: TGTGCCATCAGTGAGGGGACAGGGAAAAATTCACCCCTCCACTTT

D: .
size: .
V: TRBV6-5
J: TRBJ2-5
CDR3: CASSLSTGETETQYF
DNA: TGTGCCAGCAGCCTCTCAACGGGGGAGACGGAGACCCAGTACTTC

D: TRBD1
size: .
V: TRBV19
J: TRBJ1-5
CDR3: CASSGRQGRSNQPQHF
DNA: TGTGCCAGTAGTGGACGACAGGGTCGGAGCAATCAGCCCCAGCATTTT

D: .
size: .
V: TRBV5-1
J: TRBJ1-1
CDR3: CASSLVGVAEAFF
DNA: TGCGCCAGCAGCTTGGTAGGGGTCGCTGAAGCTTTCTTT

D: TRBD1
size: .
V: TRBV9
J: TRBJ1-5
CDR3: CASSLGQASNQPQHF
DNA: TGTGCCAGCAGCTTGGGACAGGCTAGCAATCAGCCCCAGCATTTT

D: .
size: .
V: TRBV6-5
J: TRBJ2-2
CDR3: CASKGGSENTGELFF
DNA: TGTGCCAGCAAGGGTGGCAGCGAGAACACCGGGGAGCTGTTTTTT

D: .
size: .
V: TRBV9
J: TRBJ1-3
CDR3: CASSVAVPGNTIYF
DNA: TGTGCCAGCAGCGTAGCTGTTCCAGGAAACACCATATATTTT

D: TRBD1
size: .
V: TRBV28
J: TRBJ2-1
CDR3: CASSLGQNYNEQFF
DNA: TGTGCCAGCAGTTTGGGACAGAACTACAATGAGCAGTTCTTC

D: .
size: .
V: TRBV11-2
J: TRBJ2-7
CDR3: CASSALQARYEQYF
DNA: TGTGCCAGCAGCGCCCTACAGGCTAGATACGAGCAGTACTTC

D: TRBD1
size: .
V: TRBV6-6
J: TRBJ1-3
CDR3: CASSYGGDRAGNTIYF
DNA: TGTGCCAGCAGTTACGGCGGGGACAGGGCTGGAAACACCATATATTTT

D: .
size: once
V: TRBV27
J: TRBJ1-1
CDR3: CASRGLGKNTEAFF
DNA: TGTGCCAGCAGAGGCTTAGGGAAGAACACTGAAGCTTTCTTT

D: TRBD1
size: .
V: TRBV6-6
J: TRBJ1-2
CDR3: CASRTGTGNGYTF
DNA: TGTGCCAGCAGGACCGGGACAGGGAATGGCTACACCTTC

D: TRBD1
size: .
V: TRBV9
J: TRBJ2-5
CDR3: CASSGRDRGQETQYF
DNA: TGTGCCAGCAGCGGCCGGGACAGGGGCCAAGAGACCCAGTACTTC

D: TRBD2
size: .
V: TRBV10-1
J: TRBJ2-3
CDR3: CATSVAGRTDTQYF
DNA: TGCGCCACCTCCGTAGCGGGGCGCACAGATACGCAGTATTTT

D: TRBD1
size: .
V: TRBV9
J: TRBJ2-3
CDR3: CASSGSDRADTDTQYF
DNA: TGTGCCAGCAGCGGTTCAGACAGGGCCGACACAGATACGCAGTATTTT

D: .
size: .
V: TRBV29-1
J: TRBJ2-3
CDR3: CSGELGDTQYF
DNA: TGCAGCGGAGAGCTGGGAGATACGCAGTATTTT

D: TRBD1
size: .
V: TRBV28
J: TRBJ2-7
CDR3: CASRRGRTGERYEQYF
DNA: TGTGCCAGCAGACGGGGGCGGACAGGGGAGCGTTACGAGCAGTACTTC

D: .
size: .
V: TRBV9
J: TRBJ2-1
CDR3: CASSFRHSRISGEQFF
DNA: TGTGCCAGCAGCTTCCGACATTCGCGGATATCGGGTGAGCAGTTCTTC

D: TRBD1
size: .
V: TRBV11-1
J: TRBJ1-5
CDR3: CASSLGTGINQPQHF
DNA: TGTGCCAGCAGCTTAGGGACAGGGATTAATCAGCCCCAGCATTTT

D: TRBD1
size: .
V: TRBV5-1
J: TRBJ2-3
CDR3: CASSLDRGGVTDTQYF
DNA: TGCGCCAGCAGCCTAGACAGGGGTGGAGTGACAGATACGCAGTATTTT

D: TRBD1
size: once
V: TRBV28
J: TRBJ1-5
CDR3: CASLTGTGDQPQHF
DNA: TGTGCCAGCCTCACCGGGACAGGGGATCAGCCCCAGCATTTT

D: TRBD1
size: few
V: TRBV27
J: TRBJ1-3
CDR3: CASSMDRVQNTIYF
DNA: TGTGCCAGCAGCATGGACAGGGTCCAAAACACCATATATTTT

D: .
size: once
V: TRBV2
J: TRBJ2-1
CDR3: CASIGQKDEQFF
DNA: TGTGCCAGCATCGGACAGAAGGATGAGCAGTTCTTC

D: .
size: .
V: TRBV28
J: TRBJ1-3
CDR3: CASSFSALWNTIYF
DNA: TGTGCCAGCAGTTTTTCTGCATTATGGAACACCATATATTTT

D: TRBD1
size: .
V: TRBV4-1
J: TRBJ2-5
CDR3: CASSQEDRGLSRTQYF
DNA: TGCGCCAGCAGCCAAGAGGACAGGGGGCTGTCTCGGACCCAGTACTTC

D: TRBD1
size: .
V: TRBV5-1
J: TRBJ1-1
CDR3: CASSLFGTGGTEAFF
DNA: TGCGCCAGCAGCTTATTCGGGACAGGGGGGACTGAAGCTTTCTTT

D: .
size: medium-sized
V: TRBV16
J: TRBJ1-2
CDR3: CASSQEDSVNYGYTF
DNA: TGTGCCAGCAGCCAAGAGGACAGTGTTAACTATGGCTACACCTTC

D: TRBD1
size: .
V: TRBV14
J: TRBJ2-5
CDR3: CASSQERNQGARETQYF
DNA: TGTGCCAGCAGCCAAGAAAGGAACCAGGGGGCGAGAGAGACCCAGTACTTC

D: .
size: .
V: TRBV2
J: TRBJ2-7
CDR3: CASRGNSYEQYF
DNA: TGTGCCAGCAGGGGGAACTCCTACGAGCAGTACTTC

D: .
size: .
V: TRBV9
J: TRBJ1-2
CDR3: CASSRKAEGYGYTF
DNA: TGTGCCAGCAGCAGGAAAGCTGAGGGCTATGGCTACACCTTC

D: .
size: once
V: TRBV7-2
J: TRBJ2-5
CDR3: CASERRIWGETQYF
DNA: TGTGCCAGCGAAAGACGGATCTGGGGGGAGACCCAGTACTTC

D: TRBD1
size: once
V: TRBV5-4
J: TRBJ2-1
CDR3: CASSWTGGAGGYEQFF
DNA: TGTGCCAGCAGCTGGACAGGGGGCGCAGGTGGCTATGAGCAGTTCTTC

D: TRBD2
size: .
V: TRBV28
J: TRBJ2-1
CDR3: CASSLLARLAGNEQFF
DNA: TGTGCCAGCAGTCTACTGGCGAGACTAGCGGGCAATGAGCAGTTCTTC

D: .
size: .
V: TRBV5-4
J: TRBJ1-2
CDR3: CASSSRDSYYGYTF
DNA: TGTGCCAGCAGCTCCCGCGACAGTTACTATGGCTACACCTTC

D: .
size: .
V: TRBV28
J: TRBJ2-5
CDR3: CASSRSPGEETQYF
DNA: TGTGCCAGCAGTAGATCACCAGGGGAAGAGACCCAGTACTTC

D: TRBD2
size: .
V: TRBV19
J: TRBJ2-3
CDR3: CASSISGGTPDTQYF
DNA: TGTGCCAGTAGTATAAGCGGGGGGACCCCGGATACGCAGTATTTT

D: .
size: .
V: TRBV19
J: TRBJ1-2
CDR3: CASSSGRTYGYTF
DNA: TGTGCCAGTAGCTCCGGGAGGACCTATGGCTACACCTTC

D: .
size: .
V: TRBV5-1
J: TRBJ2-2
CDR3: CASSLDGLGNTGELFF
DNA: TGCGCCAGCAGCTTGGACGGCTTGGGGAACACCGGGGAGCTGTTTTTT

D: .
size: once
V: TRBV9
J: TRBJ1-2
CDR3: CASSPPAGNAARGYTF
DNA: TGTGCCAGCAGCCCCCCCGCAGGGAACGCGGCGAGAGGCTACACCTTC

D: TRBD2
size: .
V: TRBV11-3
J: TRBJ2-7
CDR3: CASSPGLAGAATYEQYF
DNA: TGTGCCAGCAGCCCGGGACTAGCCGGAGCGGCGACCTACGAGCAGTACTTC

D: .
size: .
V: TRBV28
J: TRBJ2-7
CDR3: CASSLTASYEQYF
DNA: TGTGCCAGCAGCCTTACAGCTTCCTACGAGCAGTACTTC

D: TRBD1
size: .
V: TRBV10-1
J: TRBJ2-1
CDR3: CASSESQGASYYEQFF
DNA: TGCGCCAGCAGTGAATCCCAGGGGGCCTCTTACTATGAGCAGTTCTTC

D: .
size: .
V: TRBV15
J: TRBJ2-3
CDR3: CATSRGFFPGQYF
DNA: TGTGCCACCAGCAGAGGGTTTTTCCCTGGGCAGTATTTT

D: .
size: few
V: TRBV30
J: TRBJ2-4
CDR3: CAWSVSATQNIQYF
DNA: TGTGCCTGGAGTGTATCGGCGACACAAAACATTCAGTACTTC

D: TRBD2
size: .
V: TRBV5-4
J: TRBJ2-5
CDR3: CASSAALAGGPRETQYF
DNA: TGTGCCAGCAGCGCCGCCCTAGCGGGGGGGCCTCGTGAGACCCAGTACTTC

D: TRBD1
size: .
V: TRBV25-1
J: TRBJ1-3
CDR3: CASSAGTGGFGNTIYF
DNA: TGTGCCAGCAGTGCTGGGACAGGGGGATTTGGAAACACCATATATTTT

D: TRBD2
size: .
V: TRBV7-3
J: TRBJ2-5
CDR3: CASSPAGGRETQYF
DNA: TGTGCCAGCAGCCCAGCGGGGGGTAGGGAGACCCAGTACTTC